This T cell receptor (beta chain) was sequenced in a study of blood T cell repertoires in COVID-19. Background on the study: Acute-phase and convalescent COVID-19 samples originated in the United States, Italy and Spain. PBMCs, B-cell-depleted T cells, or T cells were the source of the cDNA or gDNA that made up the material.

With regard to this clone: The sample carries other DNA sequences with the same CDR3.

Enrolled during active infection, Seattle patients were then followed longitudinally. Authors' methods: Reference gene primers were amplified, and this amplification served to estimate nucleated cell counts. Only in-frame clones appear in the TCRdb table, and some are missing; sequencing was by immunoSEQ multiplex PCR. V, J and clone size are those of that table, while D and trimming were read from the DNA. Of approximately 210,000 clones listed, approximately 94% are singletons. Trimming cost V 6 bases and J 6 bases; bases outside gene matches: 0. CDR1 KGHSH and CDR2 LQKENI come from the germline V gene. The CDR3 has 11 residues.

This chain links TRBV18 with TRBJ1-2; TRBD1 matches 8 bases. Sequenced sample: peripheral blood. The sequence was obtained from a man aged 25 to 40 with COVID-19, enrolled during active disease. The CDR3 bases are TGTGCCAGCTCGACAGGGGATGGCTACACCTTC. Translated: CASSTGDGYTF.